These T cell receptor beta chains were read from a single sample in a study of shared clonotypes between healthy human individuals. Produced via immunoSEQ multiplex PCR; TCRdb's table is partial and in-frame only. This table holds approximately 2,300,000 clones, 85% to 95% found once. The sample was naive CD4+ T cells from PBMCs. These receptor sequences come from a man younger than 35 in good health. Some clones in this sample may be carry-over from other donors' samples. The CDR3 runs from the conserved cysteine through the conserved F or W. Fields, in order: V gene, D gene, clone size, J gene, CDR3 protein, CDR3 DNA. D genes are given only for firm matches. Size tells how often a clone was seen (once, few, many) or the class of an expanded clone, and some rows leave it out.

V gene: TRBV10-3; D gene: -; clone size: once; J gene: TRBJ2-7; CDR3 protein: CAISESVGFYEQYF; CDR3 DNA: TGTGCCATCAGTGAGTCGGTCGGGTTCTACGAGCAGTACTTC
V gene: TRBV2; D gene: -; clone size: -; J gene: TRBJ1-5; CDR3 protein: CASSESSRIINQPQHF; CDR3 DNA: TGTGCCAGCAGTGAAAGTAGCAGGATTATCAATCAGCCCCAGCATTTT
V gene: TRBV11-1; D gene: TRBD1; clone size: once; J gene: TRBJ1-4; CDR3 protein: CASSPGTGATNEKLFF; CDR3 DNA: TGTGCCAGCAGCCCCGGGACAGGGGCAACTAATGAAAAACTGTTTTTT
V gene: TRBV9; D gene: -; clone size: -; J gene: TRBJ1-2; CDR3 protein: CASSVAPYGEAYGYTF; CDR3 DNA: TGTGCCAGCAGCGTAGCCCCCTACGGGGAGGCCTATGGCTACACCTTC
V gene: TRBV5-4; D gene: -; clone size: -; J gene: TRBJ2-2; CDR3 protein: CASSLVTGPNTGELFF; CDR3 DNA: TGTGCCAGCAGCTTGGTTACAGGGCCGAACACCGGGGAGCTGTTTTTT
V gene: TRBV11-3; D gene: TRBD2; clone size: -; J gene: TRBJ2-1; CDR3 protein: CASSQRTSGSGAMYEQFF; CDR3 DNA: TGTGCCAGCAGCCAGAGGACTAGCGGGAGTGGGGCGATGTATGAGCAGTTCTTC
V gene: TRBV4-1; D gene: TRBD1; clone size: once; J gene: TRBJ1-1; CDR3 protein: CASSRPTGRQGGTEAFF; CDR3 DNA: TGCGCCAGCAGCCGCCCCACAGGGCGACAGGGGGGCACTGAAGCTTTCTTT
V gene: TRBV7-9; D gene: TRBD1; clone size: -; J gene: TRBJ1-2; CDR3 protein: CASSLIRDQGVGYGYTF; CDR3 DNA: TGTGCCAGCAGTCTCATTAGAGACCAGGGGGTTGGCTATGGCTACACCTTC
V gene: TRBV28; D gene: -; clone size: few; J gene: TRBJ1-2; CDR3 protein: CASTSYRVGYTF; CDR3 DNA: TGTGCCAGCACTAGCTACAGGGTGGGCTACACCTTC
V gene: TRBV5-1; D gene: -; clone size: -; J gene: TRBJ2-5; CDR3 protein: CASGPTVNLQETQYF; CDR3 DNA: TGCGCCAGCGGCCCGACAGTTAACCTCCAAGAGACCCAGTACTTC
V gene: TRBV30; D gene: -; clone size: -; J gene: TRBJ1-5; CDR3 protein: CAWNGGHGQPQHF; CDR3 DNA: TGTGCCTGGAATGGGGGGCATGGTCAGCCCCAGCATTTT
V gene: TRBV4-1; D gene: TRBD2; clone size: -; J gene: TRBJ2-5; CDR3 protein: CASSQDREDASGIGETQYF; CDR3 DNA: TGCGCCAGCAGCCAAGATAGGGAAGATGCTAGCGGGATTGGTGAGACCCAGTACTTC
V gene: TRBV2; D gene: -; clone size: -; J gene: TRBJ2-7; CDR3 protein: CASTGTRSYYEQYF; CDR3 DNA: TGTGCCAGCACAGGGACACGGTCTTACTACGAGCAGTACTTC
V gene: TRBV4-1; D gene: -; clone size: -; J gene: TRBJ2-7; CDR3 protein: CASSNRAYEQYF; CDR3 DNA: TGCGCCAGCAGTAACCGGGCCTACGAGCAGTACTTC
V gene: TRBV18; D gene: -; clone size: -; J gene: TRBJ1-2; CDR3 protein: CASSPPLTREGYGYTF; CDR3 DNA: TGTGCCAGCTCACCACCCCTGACCAGGGAGGGATATGGCTACACCTTC
V gene: TRBV6-5; D gene: -; clone size: -; J gene: TRBJ1-4; CDR3 protein: CASSPSWGYFEKLFF; CDR3 DNA: TGTGCCAGCAGTCCCTCGTGGGGATATTTTGAAAAACTGTTTTTT
V gene: TRBV28; D gene: -; clone size: -; J gene: TRBJ2-7; CDR3 protein: CASSLPLGQQYF; CDR3 DNA: TGTGCCAGCAGTTTACCCCTAGGCCAGCAGTACTTC
V gene: TRBV5-1; D gene: -; clone size: -; J gene: TRBJ2-2; CDR3 protein: CASSLNPRSNTGELFF; CDR3 DNA: TGCGCCAGCAGCTTGAACCCCCGCTCGAACACCGGGGAGCTGTTTTTT
V gene: TRBV15; D gene: -; clone size: -; J gene: TRBJ1-4; CDR3 protein: CATSRNRVTTNEKLFF; CDR3 DNA: TGTGCCACCAGCAGAAACCGAGTTACAACTAATGAAAAACTGTTTTTT
V gene: TRBV14; D gene: -; clone size: -; J gene: TRBJ1-2; CDR3 protein: CASSQDQMGDPYGYTF; CDR3 DNA: TGTGCCAGCAGCCAAGATCAGATGGGTGACCCCTATGGCTACACCTTC
V gene: TRBV4-2; D gene: -; clone size: -; J gene: TRBJ1-1; CDR3 protein: CASSRHQGINTEAFF; CDR3 DNA: TGTGCCAGCAGCCGACACCAGGGTATCAACACTGAAGCTTTCTTT
V gene: TRBV15; D gene: -; clone size: -; J gene: TRBJ1-5; CDR3 protein: CATSRVRGNSNQPQHF; CDR3 DNA: TGTGCCACCAGCAGAGTACGGGGGAATAGCAATCAGCCCCAGCATTTT
V gene: TRBV15; D gene: TRBD1; clone size: once; J gene: TRBJ1-1; CDR3 protein: CATSRGTGANTEAFF; CDR3 DNA: TGTGCCACCAGCAGAGGGACAGGGGCCAACACTGAAGCTTTCTTT
V gene: TRBV2; D gene: TRBD1; clone size: once; J gene: TRBJ1-3; CDR3 protein: CASPGQGRNTIYF; CDR3 DNA: TGTGCCAGCCCTGGACAGGGGAGAAACACCATATATTTT
V gene: TRBV28; D gene: TRBD2; clone size: -; J gene: TRBJ2-7; CDR3 protein: CASNQGGGSYEQYF; CDR3 DNA: TGTGCCAGCAACCAAGGCGGGGGGTCCTACGAGCAGTACTTC
V gene: TRBV9; D gene: -; clone size: -; J gene: TRBJ1-1; CDR3 protein: CASSVQGDMNTEAFF; CDR3 DNA: TGTGCCAGCAGCGTGCAGGGAGATATGAACACTGAAGCTTTCTTT
V gene: TRBV28; D gene: -; clone size: once; J gene: TRBJ1-1; CDR3 protein: CASRLQANTEAFF; CDR3 DNA: TGTGCCAGCAGACTGCAGGCGAACACTGAAGCTTTCTTT
V gene: TRBV9; D gene: -; clone size: -; J gene: TRBJ2-3; CDR3 protein: CASTIDPGVRPDTQYF; CDR3 DNA: TGTGCCAGCACTATCGACCCGGGGGTTCGTCCAGATACGCAGTATTTT
V gene: TRBV5-1; D gene: -; clone size: -; J gene: TRBJ2-1; CDR3 protein: CARDLGNEQFF; CDR3 DNA: TGCGCCAGGGACCTCGGTAATGAGCAGTTCTTC
V gene: TRBV19; D gene: -; clone size: -; J gene: TRBJ1-1; CDR3 protein: CASSRSTTTMNTEAFF; CDR3 DNA: TGTGCCAGTAGTAGGTCTACTACGACCATGAACACTGAAGCTTTCTTT
V gene: TRBV4-3; D gene: -; clone size: -; J gene: TRBJ1-4; CDR3 protein: CASSQVLAAGGTNEKLFF; CDR3 DNA: TGCGCCAGCAGCCAAGTTTTGGCGGCCGGAGGAACTAATGAAAAACTGTTTTTT
V gene: TRBV7-3; D gene: TRBD1; clone size: once; J gene: TRBJ2-2; CDR3 protein: CASSSDRDRGLTGELFF; CDR3 DNA: TGTGCCAGCAGCTCAGACCGGGACAGGGGGCTGACCGGGGAGCTGTTTTTT
V gene: TRBV6-1; D gene: -; clone size: -; J gene: TRBJ2-7; CDR3 protein: CASSESWAQSYEQYF; CDR3 DNA: TGTGCCAGCAGTGAATCGTGGGCCCAATCCTACGAGCAGTACTTC
V gene: TRBV29-1; D gene: TRBD1; clone size: -; J gene: TRBJ2-3; CDR3 protein: CSVGRQGGTDTQYF; CDR3 DNA: TGCAGCGTAGGCAGACAGGGGGGCACAGATACGCAGTATTTT
V gene: TRBV7-8; D gene: -; clone size: -; J gene: TRBJ2-7; CDR3 protein: CASSEGNEQYF; CDR3 DNA: TGTGCCAGCAGCGAGGGCAACGAGCAGTACTTC
V gene: TRBV11-2; D gene: TRBD2; clone size: -; J gene: TRBJ2-1; CDR3 protein: CASSSSGTYNEQFF; CDR3 DNA: TGTGCCAGCAGCTCTAGCGGGACCTACAATGAGCAGTTCTTC
V gene: TRBV6-1; D gene: TRBD2; clone size: -; J gene: TRBJ2-7; CDR3 protein: CASSEPGTSLWEQYF; CDR3 DNA: TGTGCCAGCAGTGAACCGGGGACTAGCCTTTGGGAGCAGTACTTC
V gene: TRBV5-1; D gene: TRBD2; clone size: once; J gene: TRBJ2-3; CDR3 protein: CASSLVSGGDTQYF; CDR3 DNA: TGCGCCAGCAGCTTGGTTAGCGGGGGAGATACGCAGTATTTT
V gene: TRBV25-1; D gene: TRBD2; clone size: -; J gene: TRBJ2-7; CDR3 protein: CASSEIGLAFSEQYF; CDR3 DNA: TGTGCCAGCAGTGAGATAGGACTAGCGTTCTCCGAGCAGTACTTC
V gene: TRBV27; D gene: -; clone size: once; J gene: TRBJ2-1; CDR3 protein: CASRREASYNEQFF; CDR3 DNA: TGTGCCAGCCGCCGGGAAGCCTCCTACAATGAGCAGTTCTTC
V gene: TRBV6-1; D gene: -; clone size: -; J gene: TRBJ2-1; CDR3 protein: CASSRGHYNEQFF; CDR3 DNA: TGTGCCAGCAGTCGAGGCCACTACAATGAGCAGTTCTTC
V gene: TRBV11-3; D gene: TRBD1; clone size: -; J gene: TRBJ2-2; CDR3 protein: CASSPAGGNAELFF; CDR3 DNA: TGTGCCAGCAGCCCGGCAGGGGGCAACGCAGAGCTGTTTTTT
V gene: TRBV7-2; D gene: -; clone size: -; J gene: TRBJ2-3; CDR3 protein: CASSFSGGDTQYF; CDR3 DNA: TGTGCCAGCAGCTTTAGCGGAGGGGATACGCAGTATTTT
V gene: TRBV6-5; D gene: TRBD2; clone size: -; J gene: TRBJ2-7; CDR3 protein: CASSYASGRGRREQYF; CDR3 DNA: TGTGCCAGCAGTTACGCTAGCGGGAGGGGAAGGCGCGAGCAGTACTTC
V gene: TRBV5-5; D gene: -; clone size: -; J gene: TRBJ2-7; CDR3 protein: CASSLVSTGSYEQYF; CDR3 DNA: TGTGCCAGCAGCTTGGTCTCTACGGGCTCCTACGAGCAGTACTTC
V gene: TRBV5-1; D gene: -; clone size: -; J gene: TRBJ2-1; CDR3 protein: CASSLVQNNEQFF; CDR3 DNA: TGCGCCAGCAGCTTGGTTCAGAACAATGAGCAGTTCTTC
V gene: TRBV4-1; D gene: TRBD2; clone size: -; J gene: TRBJ2-7; CDR3 protein: CASSRTSGTIEQYF; CDR3 DNA: TGCGCCAGCAGCCGGACTAGCGGGACAATTGAGCAGTACTTC
V gene: TRBV5-6; D gene: TRBD2; clone size: -; J gene: TRBJ2-7; CDR3 protein: CASSPRWAGERYEQYF; CDR3 DNA: TGTGCCAGCTCGCCAAGGTGGGCGGGAGAAAGGTACGAGCAGTACTTC
V gene: TRBV7-2; D gene: -; clone size: -; J gene: TRBJ1-5; CDR3 protein: CASREGGGNQPQHF; CDR3 DNA: TGTGCCAGCAGAGAAGGGGGAGGCAATCAGCCCCAGCATTTT
V gene: TRBV5-1; D gene: TRBD1; clone size: -; J gene: TRBJ1-3; CDR3 protein: CASSRPGQGSGNTIYF; CDR3 DNA: TGCGCCAGCAGTCGGCCGGGACAGGGGTCTGGAAACACCATATATTTT
V gene: TRBV2; D gene: TRBD2; clone size: -; J gene: TRBJ2-1; CDR3 protein: CASSRLAGVYNEQFF; CDR3 DNA: TGTGCCAGCAGTAGACTAGCGGGAGTCTACAATGAGCAGTTCTTC
V gene: TRBV18; D gene: TRBD1; clone size: -; J gene: TRBJ2-7; CDR3 protein: CASSKESGQGSYEQYF; CDR3 DNA: TGTGCCAGCTCAAAGGAGTCAGGACAGGGGTCCTACGAGCAGTACTTC
V gene: TRBV2; D gene: -; clone size: -; J gene: TRBJ2-6; CDR3 protein: CASSETGYSGANVLTF; CDR3 DNA: TGTGCCAGCAGTGAAACAGGTTACTCTGGGGCCAACGTCCTGACTTTC
V gene: TRBV6-1; D gene: TRBD1; clone size: -; J gene: TRBJ1-1; CDR3 protein: CASSETGGNTEAFF; CDR3 DNA: TGTGCCAGCAGTGAGACAGGGGGGAACACTGAAGCTTTCTTT